The 31 T cell receptor beta chains reported below all come from one sample, sequenced in a study of human CD8 memory T cell subsets. Scientists made TCR beta libraries using UMI-labeled 5' RACE. TCRdb processed the 5' RACE reads again and assigns one entry to each CDR3 protein, with no DNA. The sample's table shows approximately 7,000 distinct CDR3 sequences. Sample: CD8+ stem-like memory T cells (TSCM and TCM) sorted from PBMCs. Subset noted: stem-like memory CD8 T cells (TSTEM), CCR7+ PD-1- TIGIT-. These receptors were taken from a human donor in good health.

The chain employs TRBV21-1 and TRBJ2-1; TCRdb selects TRBD2, and the lack of DNA leaves this call unchecked. TRBV21-1 is described as a pseudogene. The CDR3 consists of 16 residues. CDR3 loop: CASSKPLSGRRNEQFF.

This chain's CDR3 is CASNAPGSHKNEQFF. The chain has TRBV12-3 or TRBV12-4 and TRBJ2-1; TCRdb calls TRBD1, which cannot be checked without DNA. There are 15 residues in the CDR3.

The genes are TRBV9 and TRBJ2-7; TCRdb's D call of TRBD2 is untestable without DNA. This CDR3 has 15 residues. Per germline, CDR1 SGDLS and CDR2 YYNGEE. This CDR3 is CASSAAGGKTYEQYF.

The gene calls are TRBV7-6 and TRBJ2-7. In germline, CDR1 is SGHVS, CDR2 FNYEAQ. This CDR3 is 14 amino acids long. This chain's CDR3 is CASSLSGSSYEQYF.

The V and J genes are TRBV7-9 and TRBJ2-1; TCRdb gives TRBD1 as the D gene, but with no DNA this cannot be confirmed. There are 17 residues in the CDR3. Germline CDR1 reads SEHNR; CDR2 reads FQNEAQ (reference sequence). The CDR3 loop is CASSRPAAGGPINEQFF.

This chain joins TRBV19 and TRBJ2-4; the TRBD1 assignment by TCRdb is unverifiable without DNA. The CDR3 extends over 13 amino acids. Germline assignment: CDR1 LNHDA and CDR2 SQIVND (reference sequence). CDR3 amino acids: CASSPRTGGIQYF.

The chain couples TRBV2 to TRBJ1-5; the D gene TCRdb calls, TRBD1, cannot be checked with no DNA. In germline, CDR1 is SNHLY, CDR2 FYNNEI. The CDR3 is 15 amino acids. CDR3 in amino acids: CASSDGTESNQPQHF. The complete variable domain, with remaining parts taken from reference TRBV2 and TRBJ1-5, reads EPEVTQTPSHQVTQMGQEVILRCVPISNHLYFYWYRQILGQKVEFLVSFYNNEISEKSEIFDDQFSVERPDGSNFTLKIRSTKLEDSAMYFCASSDGTESNQPQHFGDGTRLSIL.

The chain joins TRBV3-1 to TRBJ2-5; TCRdb returns TRBD1, unconfirmable since there is no DNA. Per germline, CDR1 LGHDT and CDR2 YNNKEL (reference sequence). The CDR3 covers 17 residues. CDR3 amino acids: CASSQDMRDDYQETQYF.

The chain employs TRBV29-1 and TRBJ2-7; TCRdb returns TRBD1, unconfirmable since there is no DNA. The germline CDR1 and CDR2 sequences are SQVTM and ANQGSEA. The CDR3 covers 14 residues. This CDR3 is CSVEGRGPPYEQYF.

Judged by frequency, this clonotype is medium-sized (0.01 to 0.1%). The chain is built from TRBV12-3 or TRBV12-4 and TRBJ1-1; TCRdb names TRBD1, which stays unverified in the absence of DNA. CDR3 length: 12 amino acids. This CDR3 reads CASSQQGYEAFF.

The chain uses TRBV28 and TRBJ2-7; TCRdb names TRBD1, which stays unverified in the absence of DNA. This CDR3 is 14 amino acids long. From germline, CDR1 is MDHEN and CDR2 SYDVKM. Here the CDR3 reads CASSLLTGSGEQYF.

The chain combines TRBV10-2 with TRBJ2-1. Germline CDR1 reads WSHSY; CDR2 reads SAAADI. This CDR3 is built from 11 residues. This CDR3 reads CASMLTVEQFF.

This chain links TRBV24-1 with TRBJ2-1; TCRdb picks TRBD2, but there is no DNA to check that call. The CDR3 is made up of 14 amino acids. Germline loops: CDR1 KGHDR, CDR2 SFDVKD. The CDR3 here is CATSVAGDADEQFF.

The rearrangement joins TRBV6-5 to TRBJ2-2. CDR3 length: 11 amino acids. Germline CDR1 is MNHEY and CDR2 is SVGAGI. This CDR3 reads CASTAWGELFF.

The J gene is TRBJ2-7, the V gene TRBV3-1; checking the TCRdb D call of TRBD1 is not possible without DNA. CDR3 size: 16 residues. Germline CDR1 LGHDT, CDR2 YNNKEL (reference sequence). The CDR3 spells CASSPTGTGRSYEQYF.

J is TRBJ1-2 and V is TRBV7-9. CDR3 size: 14 residues. The germline V gene has CDR1 SEHNR and CDR2 FQNEAQ (reference sequence). CDR3 in amino acids: CASSFLGDRDGYTF.

The chain joins TRBV29-1 to TRBJ2-3; TCRdb designates TRBD2, a call that cannot be tested without DNA. CDR1 and CDR2 from the germline V gene are SQVTM and ANQGSEA. There are 16 residues in the CDR3. The chain's CDR3 is CSVAGLAGGTTDTQYF.

The rearrangement links TRBV30 to TRBJ1-1. The CDR3 loop spans 13 amino acids. The V gene's germline CDR1 is GTSNPN and CDR2 SVGIG (reference sequence). CDR3 residues: CAWSVHRATEAFF.

V usage is TRBV4-2 and J usage is TRBJ2-1; the D gene TCRdb calls, TRBD2, cannot be checked with no DNA. The CDR3 extends over 15 amino acids. CDR1 is LGHNA and CDR2 is YNFKEQ in the germline V gene. CDR3: CASSQDEGAYNEQFF.

V gene TRBV5-1 combines with J gene TRBJ2-5; TCRdb gives TRBD2 as the D gene, but with no DNA this cannot be confirmed. This CDR3 is built from 19 residues. CDR1 is SGHRS and CDR2 is YFSETQ in the germline V gene. CDR3 residues: CASVRPVILAANSQETQYF.

The chain combines TRBV29-1 with TRBJ2-1; TCRdb selects TRBD2, and the lack of DNA leaves this call unchecked. Germline loops: CDR1 SQVTM, CDR2 ANQGSEA. This CDR3 spans 19 amino acids. CDR3: CSVEDFVTSGSITLNEQFF.

By frequency, this clonotype is medium-sized (0.01 to 0.1%). CDR3: CASSLDRASGNEQFF. The chain recombines TRBV7-2 with TRBJ2-1; TCRdb's D call, TRBD2, is unchecked because there is no DNA. Germline V CDR1 and CDR2: SGHTA, FQGNSA. CDR3 length: 15 amino acids. Together with reference TRBV7-2 and TRBJ2-1, the CDR3 gives the full variable domain: GAGVSQSPSNKVTEKGKDVELRCDPISGHTALYWYRQSLGQGLEFLIYFQGNSAPDKSGLPSDRFSAERTGGSVSTLTIQRTQQEDSAVYLCASSLDRASGNEQFFGPGTRLTVL.

The CDR3 reads CSVEGLAGVTSYNEQFF. The rearrangement links TRBV29-1 to TRBJ2-1; TCRdb's D call of TRBD2 is untestable without DNA. This CDR3 comprises 17 residues. CDR1 and CDR2 from the germline V gene are SQVTM and ANQGSEA.

This chain links TRBV12-3 or TRBV12-4 with TRBJ2-7. The CDR3 runs 14 residues. The CDR3 is CASSNSESSYEQYF.

The V gene is TRBV19, the J gene TRBJ1-6. The V gene's germline CDR1 is LNHDA and CDR2 SQIVND (reference sequence). The CDR3 runs 12 residues. The CDR3 region is CASSLIGSPLHF.

The chain uses TRBV27 and TRBJ2-2; TCRdb reports TRBD1, a call that lacks DNA to check it against. Germline CDR1 reads MNHEY; CDR2 reads SMNVEV (reference sequence). The CDR3 totals 12 residues. CDR3 sequence: CASGTVTGELFF.

V gene TRBV15 combines with J gene TRBJ2-1; TCRdb reports TRBD1, a call that lacks DNA to check it against. From germline, CDR1 is LNHNV and CDR2 YYDKDF (reference sequence). CDR3 length equals 22 residues. CDR3 sequence: CATSRNRPGTDHTISSYNEQFF.

The chain has TRBV29-1 and TRBJ2-1. This CDR3 spans 14 amino acids. The germline V gene has CDR1 SQVTM and CDR2 ANQGSEA. CDR3: CSVLTHQELNEQFF.

The chain is built from TRBV4-2 and TRBJ2-7. Germline lookup yields CDR1 LGHNA and CDR2 YNFKEQ. The CDR3 totals 15 residues. The CDR3 sequence: CASSQEWHHSYEQYF.

By frequency, this clonotype registers medium-sized (0.01 to 0.1%). The CDR3 loop reads CASSPSGTVAKNIQYF. The chain employs TRBV7-2 and TRBJ2-4; TCRdb reports TRBD2, a call that lacks DNA to check it against. The CDR3 runs 16 residues. CDR1 and CDR2 (germline): SGHTA, FQGNSA.

CDR3 region: CASSVTGGNEQFF. The rearrangement joins TRBV25-1 to TRBJ2-1; absent DNA, TCRdb's TRBD2 call cannot be checked. Germline lookup yields CDR1 MGHDK and CDR2 SYGVNS. There are 13 residues in the CDR3.